A single T cell receptor (beta chain) is shown here with its context. What it binds is unknown. The record originates from a study of CD8+ T cells in alopecia areata. General study results and limits: Scalp samples also contribute reads from the resident alphabeta T cells found in normal skin.

The authors extracted RNA and reverse transcribed it into cDNA as the sequencing template. TCRdb's table, derived via immunoSEQ multiplex PCR, lists solely in-frame clones and lacks some. The repertoire holds 130,000 or so clones, with about 88% as singletons. Described treatment: oral pan-JAK inhibitor, 5-10 mg twice daily. Alopecia areata patients had lesional scalp punch biopsies and peripheral blood taken from them. The sequence was collected from a human donor with alopecia areata. This specimen consisted of CD8+ T cells sorted from blood, obtained at week 4, from a patient treated with tofacitinib.

CDR3 bases: TGCGCCAGCAGCCCCGGGATGAACTATGGCTACACCTTC. Protein product: CASSPGMNYGYTF. The gene calls are TRBV4-1 and TRBJ1-2; D unclear. The CDR3 runs to 13 residues. Germline values: CDR1 MGHRA, CDR2 YSYEKL. Trimming left V 4 bases short and J 2 bases short, with 8 bases between.